Presented here are 26 T cell receptor beta chains from one specimen sequenced in a study of T cell changes during pregnancy in multiple sclerosis. Assay used: immunoSEQ multiplex PCR; TCRdb lists only in-frame clones, some missing. The sample contains under 110,000 clones, around 92% of which appear only once. Sample: peripheral blood, taken in the second trimester of pregnancy. The receptors derive from a female donor with multiple sclerosis, enrolled in a pregnancy study.

The chain combines TRBV10-3 with TRBJ2-5; 11 bases are a match to TRBD2. Germline-derived CDR1 and CDR2 are ENHRY and SYGVKD. The CDR3 covers 16 residues. J lost 3 bases, V lost 4 bases, and 7 bases had no gene match. This CDR3 reads CAISGIAGGQEETQYF. The CDR3 coding sequence is TGTGCCATCAGTGGAATAGCGGGAGGGCAGGAAGAGACCCAGTACTTC.

The V and J genes are TRBV6-6 and TRBJ2-3; possible D gene TRBD2, 5 bases. Germline values: CDR1 MNHNY, CDR2 SVGAGI (reference sequence). The CDR3 has 13 amino acids. V was shortened by 11 bases and J by 1 base, with 13 bases between the two germline ends. The DNA of the CDR3 is TGTGCCGGCACTGAGGGAGGCACAGATACGCAGTATTTT. Translating it yields CAGTEGGTDTQYF.

J is TRBJ2-3 and V is TRBV7-9; a possible D gene is TRBD1 (5 bases). V was pared by 5 bases and J by 3 bases, with 9 bases between. Per germline, CDR1 SEHNR and CDR2 FQNEAQ (reference sequence). The CDR3 covers 13 residues. This CDR3 is CASSPGWTDTQYF. CDR3 coding DNA: TGTGCCAGCAGCCCAGGGTGGACAGATACGCAGTATTTT.

DNA for the CDR3: TGTGCCAGCAGCCCCGGGACTAGCGAGCAGTTCTTC. Its protein is CASSPGTSEQFF. The V call is TRBV5-6, the J call TRBJ2-1; the match to TRBD2 covers 9 bases. The length of the CDR3 is 12 residues. V gave up 4 bases and J gave up 10 bases; unmatched junction bases: 3. CDR1 SGHDT and CDR2 YYEEEE come from the germline V gene.

This clone was observed a handful of times. The V and J genes are TRBV29-1 and TRBJ2-2; D is perhaps TRBD1 (5 bases). This CDR3 comprises 14 residues. V was trimmed by 4 bases and J by 0 bases, leaving 9 bases between them. Looked up from germline, CDR1 is SQVTM and CDR2 is ANQGSEA. DNA for the CDR3: TGCAGCGTTGGGACAATCGCGAACACCGGGGAGCTGTTTTTT. This gives the protein CSVGTIANTGELFF.

This clone was observed many times. The J gene is TRBJ2-1, the V gene TRBV11-2; possible D gene TRBD1, 6 bases. The CDR3 spans 15 residues. Germline V gene lookup returns CDR1 SGHAT and CDR2 FQNNGV. Trimming shortened V by 5 bases and J by 6 bases, and 17 bases separated the two germline ends. CDR3 in amino acids: CASSVRDTGSNEQFF. Here the CDR3 DNA reads TGTGCCAGCAGCGTCCGGGACACCGGGTCCAATGAGCAGTTCTTC.

V usage is TRBV5-6 and J usage is TRBJ2-7; a weak D match, TRBD1 (6 bases). CDR1 is SGHDT and CDR2 is YYEEEE in the germline V gene. V was pared by 2 bases and J by 4 bases, with 10 bases between. CDR3 length: 13 residues. CDR3 residues: CASSFPQGYEQYF. CDR3 DNA: TGTGCCAGCAGCTTCCCACAGGGTTACGAGCAGTACTTC.

V and J are TRBV18 and TRBJ1-5; D is perhaps TRBD1 (5 bases). This CDR3 contains 15 residues. Trimming pared 2 bases from V and 3 bases from J, leaving 11 bases between. Germline V gene sequence: CDR1 KGHSH, CDR2 LQKENI. The CDR3 here is CASSPGASPNQPQHF. The CDR3 nucleotides are TGTGCCAGCTCACCAGGGGCATCACCCAATCAGCCCCAGCATTTT. Full variable domain (rest looked up from reference TRBV18 and TRBJ1-5): NAGVMQNPRHLVRRRGQEARLRCSPMKGHSHVYWYRQLPEEGLKFMVYLQKENIIDESGMPKERFSAEFPKEGPSILRIQQVVRGDSAAYFCASSPGASPNQPQHFGDGTRLSIL.

The chain joins TRBV15 to TRBJ2-7; D is undetermined. The CDR3 extends over 13 amino acids. With 0 bases removed from V and 4 bases from J, the gap between germline ends came to 7 bases. Germline V gives CDR1 LNHNV, CDR2 YYDKDF (reference sequence). For the CDR3, the DNA is TGTGCCACCAGCAGAGATGCACAGTACGAGCAGTACTTC. Translation gives CATSRDAQYEQYF. The full variable domain, completed using reference TRBV15 and TRBJ2-7, is DAMVIQNPRYQVTQFGKPVTLSCSQTLNHNVMYWYQQKSSQAPKLLFHYYDKDFNNEADTPDNFQSRRPNTSFCFLDIRSPGLGDTAMYLCATSRDAQYEQYFGPGTRLTVT.

The chain combines TRBV7-9 with TRBJ2-7; 11 bases are a match to TRBD1. Germline CDR1 is SEHNR and CDR2 is FQNEAQ (reference sequence). The CDR3 totals 16 residues. J gave up 6 bases and V 7 bases, and 14 bases lay outside the gene matches. CDR3 DNA: TGTGCCAGCACCCTTTCAGGGGGGGACAGGGGGGCCGAGCAGTACTTC. It is translated as CASTLSGGDRGAEQYF.

This chain uses TRBV28 with TRBJ1-5; D perhaps matches TRBD1 (6 bases). V shed 6 bases and J shed 11 bases, with 20 bases lying between them. Germline V gives CDR1 MDHEN, CDR2 SYDVKM. CDR3 size: 14 residues. The CDR3 loop reads CASRSPGTPGTQHF. DNA for the CDR3: TGTGCCAGCAGGTCACCCGGGACACCGGGGACCCAGCATTTT. The whole variable domain, remainder taken from reference TRBV28 and TRBJ1-5, is DVKVTQSSRYLVKRTGEKVFLECVQDMDHENMFWYRQDPGLGLRLIYFSYDVKMKEKGDIPEGYSVSREKKERFSLILESASTNQTSMYLCASRSPGTPGTQHFGDGTRLSIL.

This chain connects TRBV7-9 to TRBJ2-7, with D possibly being TRBD2 (6 bases). This CDR3 has 14 residues. The ends were cut back, 1 base at V and 2 bases at J, with 9 bases in the middle. Germline CDR1 SEHNR, CDR2 FQNEAQ (reference sequence). The CDR3: CASSLDSGAYEQYF. The CDR3 DNA follows: TGTGCCAGCAGCTTAGATTCGGGAGCCTACGAGCAGTACTTC. Complete variable domain (other parts from reference TRBV7-9 and TRBJ2-7): DTGVSQNPRHKITKRGQNVTFRCDPISEHNRLYWYRQTLGQGPEFLTYFQNEAQLEKSRLLSDRFSAERPKGSFSTLEIQRTEQGDSAMYLCASSLDSGAYEQYFGPGTRLTVT.

The V gene is TRBV6-1, the J gene TRBJ2-5; TRBD2 is a possible D gene (6 bases). Germline CDR1 is MNHNS and CDR2 is SASEGT. This CDR3 contains 12 residues. V was cut by 7 bases and J by 7 bases, with 13 bases left in between. CDR3 nucleotide sequence: TGTGCCAGCAACCCGGGGGTAGGGACCCAGTACTTC. The encoded protein is CASNPGVGTQYF.

The gene calls are TRBV6-6 and TRBJ1-5; TRBD1 might be the D (6 bases). Looked up from germline, CDR1 is MNHNY and CDR2 is SVGAGI (reference sequence). V was pared by 2 bases and J by 0 bases, with 11 bases between. The CDR3 length is 16 residues. CDR3 DNA: TGTGCCAGCAGTTACCCGGGACATAATAGCAATCAGCCCCAGCATTTT. This translates into CASSYPGHNSNQPQHF.

V usage is TRBV7-2 and J usage is TRBJ2-1; 16 nucleotides agree with TRBD2. The CDR3 is made up of 16 amino acids. Per germline, CDR1 SGHTA and CDR2 FQGNSA. V shed 0 bases, J shed 7 bases, and the junction held 0 bases outside the gene matches. CDR3 loop: CASSLAGLAGGNEQFF. DNA of the CDR3: TGTGCCAGCAGCTTAGCGGGACTAGCGGGAGGGAATGAGCAGTTCTTC.

This clone was recorded once. The chain uses TRBV7-9 and TRBJ2-5, with TRBD1 matching over 7 bases. V lost 1 base, J lost 5 bases, and 4 bases stayed unmatched. Looked up from germline, CDR1 is SEHNR and CDR2 is FQNEAQ (reference sequence). There are 14 residues in the CDR3. In DNA form, the CDR3 reads TGTGCCAGCAGCTTAGGGGACAGCTGGGAGACCCAGTACTTC. This encodes CASSLGDSWETQYF.

The V call is TRBV7-8, the J call TRBJ2-7; a weak D match, TRBD2 (5 bases). Germline V gives CDR1 SGHVS, CDR2 FQNEAQ. CDR3 length: 13 residues. Between the trimmed V and J ends, which lost 5 bases and 5 bases, there was a span of 13 bases. In nucleotides, the CDR3 is TGTGCCAGCAGCATCGGACTTTTCGACGAGCAGTACTTC. Translated, it gives CASSIGLFDEQYF.

The J gene is TRBJ2-1, the V gene TRBV4-3, with 11 bases that match TRBD2. Germline CDR1 reads LGHNA; CDR2 reads YSLEER. J was trimmed by 9 bases and V by 2 bases; bases with no gene match: 6. This CDR3 region has 15 residues. CDR3 in amino acids: CASSQTSGSIGEQFF. CDR3 nucleotide sequence: TGCGCCAGCAGCCAAACTAGCGGGAGCATAGGTGAGCAGTTCTTC.

The sample holds a few counts of this clone. This rearrangement joins TRBV19 to TRBJ2-7; D is unclear. Germline V CDR1 and CDR2: LNHDA, SQIVND (reference sequence). The CDR3 has 14 residues. Trimming stripped 10 bases from V and 6 bases from J, with 22 bases between. The CDR3 is CATSGSDFRSEQYF. CDR3 sequence (DNA): TGTGCCACCTCCGGAAGTGACTTTCGATCCGAGCAGTACTTC.

The rearrangement joins TRBV19 to TRBJ2-6, with D possibly matching TRBD2 (5 bases). Trimming took off 10 bases at V and 0 bases at J, with 19 bases between the two ends. The germline V gene has CDR1 LNHDA and CDR2 SQIVND (reference sequence). This CDR3 is 17 amino acids long. The CDR3 here is CATHNGLRASGANVLTF. The CDR3 nucleotides are TGTGCCACCCACAACGGGCTGAGGGCCTCTGGGGCCAACGTCCTGACTTTC.

This chain joins TRBV5-6 and TRBJ2-3; 7 bases map to TRBD2. The CDR3 is 15 amino acids. With 2 bases clipped from V and 4 bases from J, the junction kept 7 bases outside the gene matches. Germline assignment: CDR1 SGHDT and CDR2 YYEEEE. CDR3 DNA sequence: TGTGCCAGCAGCTTTCGCGGGAGCGGGGCAGATACGCAGTATTTT. This translates into CASSFRGSGADTQYF.

The V call is TRBV29-1, the J call TRBJ1-2, with D perhaps TRBD1 (5 bases). V dropped 7 bases and J dropped 5 bases, with 14 bases sitting between them. This CDR3 region has 12 residues. Germline CDR1 SQVTM, CDR2 ANQGSEA. The CDR3 DNA reads as TGCAGCGCCGCCAAGGGGCGGTATGGCTACACCTTC. Translated: CSAAKGRYGYTF.

The chain combines TRBV6-5 with TRBJ2-7; no clear D gene. The V end was cut by 9 bases, the J end by 2 bases, with 17 bases between. Germline CDR1 MNHEY, CDR2 SVGAGI. This CDR3 is built from 14 residues. The CDR3 coding sequence is TGTGCCAGTGGGCCCAGTAAGTATCCCTACGAGCAGTACTTC. Amino acids: CASGPSKYPYEQYF.

This clone was detected only once. The chain is built from TRBV19 and TRBJ1-5; no clear D. The CDR3 spans 14 residues. V was pared by 4 bases and J by 4 bases, with 11 bases between. Per the germline V gene, CDR1 is LNHDA and CDR2 is SQIVND (reference sequence). The CDR3 loop reads CASSTSGVNQPQHF. CDR3 bases: TGTGCCAGTAGTACGTCAGGTGTAAATCAGCCCCAGCATTTT. The whole variable domain, filled in from reference TRBV19 and TRBJ1-5, reads DGGITQSPKYLFRKEGQNVTLSCEQNLNHDAMYWYRQDPGQGLRLIYYSQIVNDFQKGDIAEGYSVSREKKESFPLTVTSAQKNPTAFYLCASSTSGVNQPQHFGDGTRLSIL.

This rearrangement joins TRBV6-5 to TRBJ2-1; 10 bases align to TRBD2. The CDR3 is 15 residues long. The germline gives CDR1 MNHEY, CDR2 SVGAGI. The V and J ends lost 5 bases and 5 bases, in that order; junction bases with no gene match: 6. CDR3 sequence reads: CASSLWTSGDNEQFF. DNA for the CDR3: TGTGCCAGCAGTCTCTGGACTAGCGGTGACAATGAGCAGTTCTTC.

In its sample, this clone was seen a few times. The J gene is TRBJ2-7, the V gene TRBV30; maybe TRBD2 (5 bases). CDR3 size: 12 residues. CDR1 GTSNPN and CDR2 SVGIG come from the germline V gene (reference sequence). V was pared by 1 base and J by 2 bases, with 6 bases between. The CDR3 here is CAWSEGAYEQYF. Written as DNA, the CDR3 is TGTGCCTGGAGTGAGGGAGCCTACGAGCAGTACTTC.